Below, 29 T cell receptor beta chains from the same sample are listed, as sequenced in a study of shared clonotypes between healthy human individuals. The naive CD8 fraction comprised CD45RO-negative cells positively selected for CCR7 and excluded terminally differentiated effector memory CD45RA+ cells. Profiling relied on immunoSEQ multiplex PCR, and the TCRdb table lists in-frame clones only, not all of them. The sample has over 2,000,000 clones, around 93% seen once. Specimen: naive CD8+ T cells from PBMCs. Every receptor here comes from a man aged 18 to 30 in good health. Some clones in this sample may be carry-over from other donors' samples.

The chain carries TRBV7-6 and TRBJ2-2; D is unclear. There are 18 residues in the CDR3. The germline V gene encodes CDR1 SGHVS and CDR2 FNYEAQ. V was pared by 11 bases and J by 3 bases, with 28 bases between. For the CDR3, the DNA is TGTGCCTTCCCGAGGCCAGGCCACCGACCCCAGGACACCGGGGAGCTGTTTTTT. It yields the protein CAFPRPGHRPQDTGELFF. Supplemented by reference TRBV7-6 and TRBJ2-2, the full variable domain reads GAGVSQSPRYKVTKRGQDVALRCDPISGHVSLYWYRQALGQGPEFLTYFNYEAQQDKSGLPNDRFSAERPEGSISTLTIQRTEQRDSAMYRCAFPRPGHRPQDTGELFFGEGSRLTVL.

V gene TRBV5-1 combines with J gene TRBJ2-7; unclear D gene. The germline CDR1 and CDR2 sequences are SGHRS and YFSETQ. V dropped 0 bases and J dropped 1 base, with 14 bases sitting between them. The CDR3 is 16 residues long. In DNA, the CDR3 is TGCGCCAGCAGCTTGGCCTCGAAGGAGATTTCCTACGAGCAGTACTTC. Translating gives CASSLASKEISYEQYF. Variable domain in full (rest from reference TRBV5-1 and TRBJ2-7): KAGVTQTPRYLIKTRGQQVTLSCSPISGHRSVSWYQQTPGQGLQFLFEYFSETQRNKGNFPGRFSGRQFSNSRSEMNVSTLELGDSALYLCASSLASKEISYEQYFGPGTRLTVT.

This chain uses TRBV29-1 with TRBJ2-7; 7 positions match TRBD1. The CDR3 runs to 13 residues. CDR1 is SQVTM, CDR2 ANQGSEA, per germline. V gave up 4 bases and J gave up 3 bases; unmatched junction bases: 6. CDR3 bases: TGCAGCGTTGGCCCGGGACAGCTCTACGAGCAGTACTTC. It yields the protein CSVGPGQLYEQYF.

The chain carries TRBV9 and TRBJ2-5; a possible D gene is TRBD1 (5 bases). Per the germline V gene, CDR1 is SGDLS and CDR2 is YYNGEE. CDR3 length: 14 amino acids. V was trimmed by 6 bases and J by 4 bases, leaving 16 bases between them. The CDR3 sequence: CASTPDGARETQYF. DNA of the CDR3: TGTGCCAGCACCCCAGATGGGGCGCGAGAGACCCAGTACTTC.

The rearrangement joins TRBV27 to TRBJ1-2, with 7 positions matching TRBD1. This CDR3 is built from 13 residues. The germline V gene encodes CDR1 MNHEY and CDR2 SMNVEV (reference sequence). V lost 8 bases to trimming and J lost 8 bases; unmatched junction nucleotides: 11. The CDR3 here is CASGLLQGHGYTF. The DNA of the CDR3 is TGTGCCAGCGGGCTACTACAGGGGCACGGCTACACCTTC.

The gene calls are TRBV11-2 and TRBJ2-1; D perhaps matches TRBD2 (5 bases). From germline, CDR1 is SGHAT and CDR2 FQNNGV. The CDR3 runs 16 residues. The V and J ends lost 3 bases and 0 bases respectively, with 12 bases between them. CDR3 region: CASSFGLHPSYNEQFF. The CDR3 nucleotides are TGTGCCAGCAGCTTTGGACTCCACCCCTCCTACAATGAGCAGTTCTTC.

The V gene is TRBV9, the J gene TRBJ2-1; the D gene is possibly TRBD2 (6 bases). CDR3 length equals 14 residues. Germline V lookup: CDR1 SGDLS, CDR2 YYNGEE. Trimming removed 7 bases at V and 6 bases at J, with 17 bases between. The CDR3 sequence: CASEDGTATNEQFF. CDR3 coding DNA: TGTGCCAGCGAAGATGGGACTGCCACCAATGAGCAGTTCTTC.

J is TRBJ1-1 and V is TRBV27; possibly TRBD1 for D (5 bases). V was clipped by 2 bases and J by 1 base, with 14 bases between them. CDR3 length: 16 residues. Germline CDR1 MNHEY, CDR2 SMNVEV (reference sequence). The CDR3 protein is CASSLGTRLKNTEAFF. CDR3 nucleotide sequence: TGTGCCAGCAGTTTAGGGACCAGACTTAAGAACACTGAAGCTTTCTTT.

The genes are TRBV7-9 and TRBJ1-3; D uncertain. Germline-derived CDR1 and CDR2 are SEHNR and FQNEAQ (reference sequence). The V end lost 0 bases, the J end lost 2 bases, and 20 bases lay between the germline ends. This CDR3 has 19 residues. The CDR3 DNA is TGTGCCAGCAGCTTAGCGCTAAATCATATTGGGCATCCTGGAAACACCATATATTTT. This translates into CASSLALNHIGHPGNTIYF.

The rearrangement joins TRBV7-9 to TRBJ2-7, with 9 bases matching TRBD1. The germline V gene encodes CDR1 SEHNR and CDR2 FQNEAQ (reference sequence). The CDR3 sequence is 15 residues long. The V gene end was trimmed by 5 bases and the J gene end by 4 bases; junction bases not matched to a gene: 9. Written as DNA, the CDR3 is TGTGCCAGCAGCCAACTACGGACAGGGGCGTACGAGCAGTACTTC. Translated, it gives CASSQLRTGAYEQYF.

J is TRBJ2-3 and V is TRBV20-1; no definite D call. Between the trimmed V and J ends, which lost 7 bases and 4 bases, there was a span of 6 bases. Looked up from germline, CDR1 is DFQATT and CDR2 is SNEGSKA (reference sequence). This CDR3 is built from 10 residues. CDR3 protein: CSGEADTQYF. The DNA for the CDR3 is TGCAGTGGGGAAGCAGATACGCAGTATTTT.

V gene TRBV9 combines with J gene TRBJ1-3, with D possibly matching TRBD1 (6 bases). There are 14 residues in the CDR3. Germline CDR1 is SGDLS and CDR2 is YYNGEE. V was clipped by 3 bases and J by 0 bases, with 7 bases between them. CDR3 coding DNA: TGTGCCAGCAGCGGACAGGCCTCTGGAAACACCATATATTTT. Amino acids: CASSGQASGNTIYF.

Only a few counts were recorded for this clone. The J gene is TRBJ1-5, the V gene TRBV4-1; D uncertain. V was trimmed by 4 bases and J by 0 bases, leaving 7 bases between them. Germline V gene sequence: CDR1 MGHRA, CDR2 YSYEKL. This CDR3 has 14 amino acids. The CDR3 loop is CASSRTVSNQPQHF. The CDR3 DNA follows: TGCGCCAGCAGCCGGACGGTTAGCAATCAGCCCCAGCATTTT.

The chain uses TRBV27 and TRBJ1-1, with TRBD1 identical over 7 bases. The germline V gene encodes CDR1 MNHEY and CDR2 SMNVEV (reference sequence). With 7 bases clipped from V and 3 bases from J, the junction kept 5 bases outside the gene matches. The CDR3 is 13 residues long. The CDR3 region has the DNA TGTGCCAGCACGGGACAGCTTGACACTGAAGCTTTCTTT. This translates into CASTGQLDTEAFF.

A few counts support this clone. The V and J genes are TRBV25-1 and TRBJ1-5; no definite D call. Per germline, CDR1 MGHDK and CDR2 SYGVNS. The CDR3 length is 14 residues. V was pared by 7 bases and J by 5 bases, with 15 bases between. CDR3 protein: CASTRDAMDQPQHF. The CDR3 region has the DNA TGTGCCAGCACCCGGGATGCGATGGATCAGCCCCAGCATTTT.

The J gene is TRBJ1-3, the V gene TRBV4-1; 9 bases line up with TRBD1. Unmatched junction bases numbered 4, after V lost 2 bases and J lost 8 bases. The CDR3 has 14 residues. The germline V gene encodes CDR1 MGHRA and CDR2 YSYEKL. CDR3 DNA: TGCGCCAGCAGCCAAACAGGGGGCACGGACACCATATATTTT. It codes for CASSQTGGTDTIYF.

The rearrangement joins TRBV7-9 to TRBJ2-7, with 9 nucleotides matching TRBD1. CDR1 and CDR2 from the germline V gene are SEHNR and FQNEAQ (reference sequence). The CDR3 has 16 amino acids. J was trimmed by 3 bases and V by 3 bases; bases with no gene match: 9. The CDR3 nucleotides are TGTGCCAGCAGCTTCGGAACGGGACAGGGACGCTACGAGCAGTACTTC. Residues: CASSFGTGQGRYEQYF.

The V call is TRBV29-1, the J call TRBJ2-1; D may correspond to TRBD1 or TRBD2 (5 bases each). The V gene's germline CDR1 is SQVTM and CDR2 ANQGSEA. CDR3 length: 14 amino acids. Trimming left V 3 bases short and J 4 bases short, with 13 bases between. Written as DNA, the CDR3 is TGCAGCGTTGAGCGCAGGGAGAGATACAATGAGCAGTTCTTC. It yields the protein CSVERRERYNEQFF.

The chain combines TRBV4-2 with TRBJ2-7; 14 nucleotides match TRBD2. The CDR3 is made up of 17 amino acids. The V and J ends lost 4 bases and 5 bases, in that order; junction bases with no gene match: 10. Germline V gives CDR1 LGHNA, CDR2 YNFKEQ. The CDR3 sequence: CASSLTGTSGSIDEQYF. DNA of the CDR3: TGTGCCAGCAGCCTAACCGGGACTAGCGGGAGCATCGACGAGCAGTACTTC.

CDR3 region: CASSRRTGASGNTIYF. The CDR3, as DNA: TGTGCCAGTAGTAGGAGGACAGGAGCCTCTGGAAACACCATATATTTT. The V call is TRBV19, the J call TRBJ1-3; 7 bases fit TRBD1. The CDR3 totals 16 residues. The V gene end was trimmed by 4 bases and the J gene end by 0 bases; junction bases not matched to a gene: 6. CDR1 is LNHDA and CDR2 is SQIVND in the germline V gene (reference sequence).

This clone was counted only a few times. CDR3 amino acids: CASTPMGVSNQPQHF. The CDR3 bases are TGTGCCAGTACCCCCATGGGGGTGAGCAATCAGCCCCAGCATTTT. The rearrangement uses TRBV19 and TRBJ1-5, with a weak D call TRBD1 (5 bases). The CDR3 has 15 amino acids. Germline V gene lookup returns CDR1 LNHDA and CDR2 SQIVND (reference sequence). The V end lost 7 bases, the J end lost 1 base, and 14 bases lay between the germline ends.

J is TRBJ2-1 and V is TRBV7-9; 7 positions match TRBD1. This CDR3 contains 15 residues. Trimming at V came to 5 bases and at J to 8 bases, leaving 12 bases not matched to a gene. Germline loops: CDR1 SEHNR, CDR2 FQNEAQ (reference sequence). CDR3 protein: CASSKRDSVVDEQFF. The DNA for the CDR3 is TGTGCCAGCAGCAAACGGGACAGTGTTGTTGATGAGCAGTTCTTC.

The V and J genes are TRBV19 and TRBJ2-2; 12 bases match TRBD2. The CDR3 is 17 residues long. Germline assignment: CDR1 LNHDA and CDR2 SQIVND (reference sequence). Trimming cost V 2 bases and J 3 bases; bases outside gene matches: 4. The CDR3 DNA follows: TGTGCCAGTAGTATACCCGGACTAGCGGGATACACCGGGGAGCTGTTTTTT. Amino acids: CASSIPGLAGYTGELFF.

With regard to this clone: Germline and junction disagree at one end, which may indicate a read error. The chain combines TRBV2 with TRBJ2-7; D perhaps matches TRBD2 (6 bases). CDR3 length: 15 residues. Germline CDR1 is SNHLY and CDR2 is FYNNEI. This chain's CDR3 is CARSGGIRGRDEQYF. DNA of the CDR3: TGTGCCAGGAGTGGGGGGATTCGAGGAAGAGACGAGCAGTACTTC.

The CDR3 is CASSDFWNEKLFF. The CDR3 nucleotides are TGTGCCAGCAGTGATTTTTGGAATGAAAAACTGTTTTTT. This rearrangement joins TRBV6-1 to TRBJ1-4; D call uncertain. Deletions cut 3 bases from V and 5 bases from J, with 7 bases between. Germline V gene data show CDR1 as MNHNS and CDR2 as SASEGT. This CDR3 comprises 13 residues.

The chain combines TRBV28 with TRBJ2-1, with 8 bases matching TRBD2. With 6 bases clipped from V and 4 bases from J, the junction kept 5 bases outside the gene matches. The length of the CDR3 is 14 residues. Germline CDR1 MDHEN, CDR2 SYDVKM. CDR3 loop: CASSLGGVYNEQFF. In DNA form, the CDR3 reads TGTGCCAGCAGCCTCGGGGGGGTGTACAATGAGCAGTTCTTC.

About this clone: The sample contains more than one DNA sequence encoding this CDR3. This sequence joins TRBV28 and TRBJ2-3; 8 bases are a match to TRBD2. CDR1 is MDHEN and CDR2 is SYDVKM in the germline V gene. V lost 5 bases, J lost 0 bases, and 4 bases stayed unmatched. This CDR3 spans 15 amino acids. This chain's CDR3 is CASSLLAASTDTQYF. The CDR3 region has the DNA TGTGCCAGCAGTCTACTAGCGGCTAGCACAGATACGCAGTATTTT.

The V gene is TRBV5-1, the J gene TRBJ2-1; 7 bases line up with TRBD1. Trimming at V came to 2 bases and at J to 2 bases, leaving 7 bases not matched to a gene. This CDR3 spans 16 amino acids. The germline gives CDR1 SGHRS, CDR2 YFSETQ. CDR3 protein: CASSFVGDRAYNEQFF. CDR3 coding DNA: TGCGCCAGCAGCTTTGTAGGGGACAGAGCCTACAATGAGCAGTTCTTC. Full variable domain (outside the CDR3, taken from reference TRBV5-1 and TRBJ2-1): KAGVTQTPRYLIKTRGQQVTLSCSPISGHRSVSWYQQTPGQGLQFLFEYFSETQRNKGNFPGRFSGRQFSNSRSEMNVSTLELGDSALYLCASSFVGDRAYNEQFFGPGTRLTVL.

This clone came up once. V gene TRBV4-1 combines with J gene TRBJ2-1, with TRBD2 identical over 10 bases. The V segment lost 3 bases and the J segment 4 bases; nucleotides outside the gene matches: 6. Germline CDR1 MGHRA, CDR2 YSYEKL. The CDR3 spans 16 residues. The CDR3 region has the DNA TGCGCCAGCAGCCACTTTAGCGGGGGGTTGTACAATGAGCAGTTCTTC. Translated, it gives CASSHFSGGLYNEQFF.